The clone carrying this T cell receptor (beta chain) was observed a few times. Its antigen is not identified. Germline loops: CDR1 MNHEY, CDR2 SVGAGI. The ends were cut back, 6 bases at V and 11 bases at J, with 16 bases in the middle. The CDR3 consists of 12 residues. The data belong to a study of tumor-infiltrating lymphocytes in localized non-small cell lung cancer. Study summary: Some samples were collected after neoadjuvant chemotherapy; smokers, never-smokers and several histologies were included. Each patient gave resected tumor and non-adjacent uninvolved lung tissue. Study outcomes and limitations: Not all patients were TCR sequenced, owing to tissue quantity. Different pieces of the same tissue were used for each assay.

Profiled with immunoSEQ multiplex PCR; TCRdb holds only in-frame clones, not every one. The data hold approximately 15,000 clones, with approximately 70% observed a single time. This TCR came from a human donor with non-small cell lung cancer. The chain is built from TRBV6-5 and TRBJ1-1; D remains unclear. Sequencing input: lung tumor tissue. This CDR3 is CASSPGRLGAFF. CDR3 DNA sequence: TGTGCCAGCAGCCCAGGACGCCTAGGGGCTTTCTTT.